A selection of T cell receptor beta chains follows, all from one sample in a study of cytomegalovirus exposure and HLA in healthy donors. The data were produced by immunoSEQ multiplex PCR, yet TCRdb's version contains in-frame clones alone and is incomplete. Among roughly 140,000 clones listed, roughly 78% were seen once. Sequencing input: PBMCs. The receptors come from a man in his forties or fifties in good health and CMV-seropositive. Both conserved end residues are part of each CDR3. A D gene is named only where the DNA matches it firmly. The size entry is marked missing in some rows and otherwise reads once, few, many or a size class.

abundance | d_gene | j_gene | v_gene | CDR3aa | CDR3nt
. | TRBD2 | TRBJ2-7 | TRBV27 | CASSLWGGLSSYEQYF | TGTGCCAGCAGTTTATGGGGGGGACTAAGCTCCTACGAGCAGTACTTC
. | TRBD2 | TRBJ2-7 | TRBV5-1 | CASSDPGTSGRGEQYF | TGCGCCAGCAGCGACCCCGGGACTAGCGGGAGGGGGGAGCAGTACTTC
. | TRBD1 | TRBJ2-7 | TRBV4-1 | CASSQQGQGVYEQYF | TGCGCCAGCAGCCAACAAGGACAGGGGGTCTACGAGCAGTACTTC
. | . | TRBJ2-1 | TRBV28 | CASSVALSSYNEQFF | TGTGCCAGCTCCGTAGCGCTTAGCTCCTACAATGAGCAGTTCTTC
. | . | TRBJ1-1 | TRBV5-1 | CASTIQGMNTEAFF | TGCGCCAGCACAATACAGGGCATGAACACTGAAGCTTTCTTT
. | TRBD1 | TRBJ1-2 | TRBV5-1 | CASSGRDSSQRYTF | TGCGCCAGCAGCGGCCGGGACAGCAGTCAGCGCTACACCTTC
. | TRBD1 | TRBJ2-6 | TRBV15 | CATSRRTGEGSSGANVLTF | TGTGCCACCAGCAGGAGGACAGGGGAAGGTTCCTCTGGGGCCAACGTCCTGACTTTC
. | TRBD2 | TRBJ2-3 | TRBV5-1 | CASSLTSGSTDTQYF | TGCGCCAGCAGCTTGACTAGCGGAAGCACAGATACGCAGTATTTT
few | TRBD2 | TRBJ2-1 | TRBV4-1 | CASSPLTSNNEQFF | TGCGCCAGCAGCCCTCTGACTAGCAACAATGAGCAGTTCTTC
. | . | TRBJ2-1 | TRBV5-1 | CASSSGSSGEQFF | TGCGCCAGCAGCTCCGGGAGTTCGGGAGAGCAGTTCTTC
. | TRBD2 | TRBJ2-7 | TRBV7-9 | CSSSLESGLAGVEQYF | TGTTCCAGCAGCTTAGAATCGGGGCTAGCGGGAGTCGAGCAGTACTTC
. | . | TRBJ2-7 | TRBV2 | CASSALPYEQYF | TGTGCCAGCAGTGCACTTCCCTACGAGCAGTACTTC
. | TRBD1 | TRBJ2-3 | TRBV11-1 | CASSFRQGKDTQYF | TGTGCCAGCAGCTTTAGACAGGGCAAAGATACGCAGTATTTT
. | . | TRBJ1-5 | TRBV18 | CASSARDQPQHF | TGTGCCAGCTCAGCAAGAGATCAGCCCCAGCATTTT
. | . | TRBJ2-5 | TRBV15 | CATSRDNIETQYF | TGTGCCACCAGCAGAGACAACATAGAGACCCAGTACTTC
. | . | TRBJ2-6 | TRBV27 | CASSMDSRANVLTF | TGTGCCAGCAGTATGGACAGTAGGGCCAACGTCCTGACTTTC
. | TRBD2 | TRBJ2-7 | TRBV29-1 | CSARTGLARGEQYF | TGCAGCGCAAGAACGGGACTAGCGAGGGGGGAGCAGTACTTC
. | TRBD1 | TRBJ2-1 | TRBV29-1 | CSVGDRGLPNEQFF | TGCAGCGTAGGTGACAGGGGACTTCCGAATGAGCAGTTCTTC
. | TRBD1 | TRBJ1-1 | TRBV11-2 | CASSKGQVSTEAFF | TGTGCCAGCAGCAAGGGACAGGTCTCCACTGAAGCTTTCTTT
. | TRBD1 | TRBJ2-4 | TRBV28 | CASGTGGAWGKNIQYF | TGTGCCAGCGGGACAGGGGGCGCTTGGGGCAAAAACATTCAGTACTTC
few | TRBD2 | TRBJ2-2 | TRBV6-1 | CASSVQTSGTGELFF | TGTGCCAGCAGTGTTCAGACTAGCGGGACCGGGGAGCTGTTTTTT
. | . | TRBJ2-7 | TRBV28 | CASGEYEQYF | TGTGCCAGCGGGGAGTACGAGCAGTACTTC
. | . | TRBJ1-2 | TRBV7-3 | CASSPDRNYGYTF | TGTGCCAGCAGCCCAGACAGAAACTATGGCTACACCTTC
. | . | TRBJ2-5 | TRBV5-5 | CASSLPLQETQYF | TGTGCCAGCAGCTTGCCCTTACAAGAGACCCAGTACTTC
few | TRBD2 | TRBJ2-7 | TRBV6-5 | CASAVSSGSSYEQYF | TGTGCCAGTGCCGTTTCTAGCGGGAGCTCCTACGAGCAGTACTTC
few | . | TRBJ1-5 | TRBV11-2 | CASSPVMGANQPQHF | TGTGCCAGCAGCCCAGTAATGGGGGCCAATCAGCCCCAGCATTTT
few | . | TRBJ1-5 | TRBV30 | CAWSDPPGLSQPQHF | TGTGCCTGGAGTGACCCCCCGGGTTTGAGCCAGCCCCAGCATTTT
. | . | TRBJ1-3 | TRBV5-5 | CASSLIGAPGNTIYF | TGTGCCAGCAGCTTGATAGGGGCCCCTGGAAACACCATATATTTT
. | . | TRBJ2-5 | TRBV6-5 | CASRRGRLQETQYF | TGTGCCAGCAGGCGGGGGCGGCTCCAAGAGACCCAGTACTTC
. | TRBD1 | TRBJ1-5 | TRBV19 | CASMPGGQGSQPQHF | TGTGCCAGTATGCCAGGGGGGCAAGGGAGTCAGCCCCAGCATTTT
. | . | TRBJ2-7 | TRBV27 | CASSFGQSYEQYF | TGTGCCAGCAGTTTCGGACAGAGCTACGAGCAGTACTTC
. | . | TRBJ2-5 | TRBV7-9 | CASSLYVGRGGEETQYF | TGTGCCAGCAGCTTATACGTGGGACGCGGAGGGGAAGAGACCCAGTACTTC
once | . | TRBJ2-7 | TRBV7-2 | CASSLGVVYEQYF | TGTGCCAGCAGCTTAGGCGTAGTTTACGAGCAGTACTTC
. | . | TRBJ1-2 | TRBV29-1 | CSVSGPSYTF | TGCAGCGTAAGCGGCCCGAGCTACACCTTC
once | . | TRBJ2-7 | TRBV19 | CASSPSIGNVQYF | TGTGCCAGTAGTCCCTCAATCGGGAATGTGCAGTACTTC
once | TRBD1 | TRBJ1-2 | TRBV7-2 | CASSLVGTVNYGYTF | TGTGCCAGCAGCTTAGTAGGGACAGTTAACTATGGCTACACCTTC
. | TRBD2 | TRBJ2-3 | TRBV10-1 | CASCAGGITDTQYF | TGCGCCAGTTGCGCGGGAGGAATCACAGATACGCAGTATTTT
. | . | TRBJ1-1 | TRBV6-1 | CASSEGGFLNTEAFF | TGTGCCAGCAGTGAAGGCGGTTTCTTGAACACTGAAGCTTTCTTT
. | TRBD2 | TRBJ2-5 | TRBV5-1 | CASSLAASGTETQYF | TGCGCCAGCAGCTTGGCCGCTAGCGGGACGGAGACCCAGTACTTC
. | . | TRBJ2-5 | TRBV27 | CASSLSVLGEQYF | TGTGCCAGCAGTTTATCGGTCCTAGGAGAGCAGTACTTC
. | TRBD2 | TRBJ2-1 | TRBV10-3 | CAISEELAGGGEQFF | TGTGCCATCAGTGAGGAACTAGCGGGAGGTGGCGAGCAGTTCTTC
. | . | TRBJ2-2 | TRBV7-8 | CASSYLAPGSGSGELFF | TGTGCCAGCTCCTACCTAGCACCCGGGAGTGGGTCCGGGGAGCTGTTTTTT
. | . | TRBJ2-1 | TRBV5-1 | CASSSGQGFWEQFF | TGCGCCAGCAGCTCGGGACAAGGGTTTTGGGAGCAGTTCTTC
. | . | TRBJ2-7 | TRBV4-1 | CASSQGAGAYEQYF | TGCGCCAGCAGCCAAGGAGCAGGGGCCTACGAGCAGTACTTC
. | TRBD1 | TRBJ2-7 | TRBV2 | CAGTRGQSSYEQYF | TGTGCCGGGACCCGGGGACAGAGCTCCTACGAGCAGTACTTC
. | TRBD2 | TRBJ2-1 | TRBV2 | CASPGTSNYNEQFF | TGTGCCAGCCCCGGGACTAGCAATTACAATGAGCAGTTCTTC
. | . | TRBJ1-1 | TRBV19 | CASSMNGGMGAFF | TGTGCCAGTAGTATGAACGGGGGTATGGGAGCTTTCTTT
few | TRBD1 | TRBJ1-1 | TRBV29-1 | CSVAGGWGMNTEAFF | TGCAGCGTTGCAGGGGGCTGGGGCATGAACACTGAAGCTTTCTTT
. | TRBD1 | TRBJ1-1 | TRBV19 | CASSTERQGGTEAFF | TGTGCCAGTAGTACCGAAAGACAGGGAGGCACTGAAGCTTTCTTT
. | TRBD1 | TRBJ1-2 | TRBV7-8 | CASSLSTGGAGYTF | TGTGCCAGCAGCTTATCGACAGGGGGCGCAGGCTACACCTTC
. | TRBD2 | TRBJ2-7 | TRBV28 | CASSLPLAGGHPRYF | TGTGCCAGCAGTCTTCCACTAGCGGGAGGTCACCCCCGGTACTTC
. | . | TRBJ2-3 | TRBV29-1 | CSANYEGITDTQYF | TGCAGCGCAAATTACGAGGGAATCACAGATACGCAGTATTTT
. | . | TRBJ1-4 | TRBV30 | CAWSVEQGEKLFF | TGTGCCTGGAGTGTAGAACAGGGTGAAAAACTGTTTTTT
few | TRBD1 | TRBJ2-7 | TRBV5-4 | CASKHPGTGDEQYF | TGTGCCAGCAAACACCCCGGGACAGGGGACGAGCAGTACTTC
. | . | TRBJ2-7 | TRBV10-3 | CAISETGPMEQYF | TGTGCCATCAGTGAGACAGGGCCTATGGAGCAGTACTTC
. | TRBD1 | TRBJ1-3 | TRBV9 | CASTGQASGNTIYF | TGTGCCAGTACAGGACAGGCGTCTGGAAACACCATATATTTT
. | TRBD2 | TRBJ2-3 | TRBV2 | CASRKPGLAVTDTQYF | TGTGCCAGCAGGAAACCGGGACTAGCGGTAACAGATACGCAGTATTTT